These 29 T cell receptor beta chains originate from one sample sequenced in a study of molecular identifiers for immune sequencing clone quantification. Using its own MiXCR run on the PCR reads, TCRdb lists one record per CDR3 protein. This sample yields about 510,000 distinct CDR3 sequences, of which about a fifth are seen a single time; about 0.8% belongs to the top ten. Sequencing was carried out using naive CD8+ T cells from blood, with Jurkat cell RNA spiked in. The sample's subset: FACS-sorted CD8+CD4-CCR7+CD45RA+ naive T cells. The receptors originated from a human donor in good health. Some libraries in this study had Jurkat cell RNA spiked in.

The V and J genes are TRBV5-4 and TRBJ2-6; D is ambiguous. V was clipped by 2 bases and J by 4 bases, with 10 bases between them. CDR3 size: 15 residues. Germline CDR1 is SGHNT and CDR2 is YYREEE (reference sequence). CDR3 DNA: TGTGCCAGCAGCTTCGGGCCTTCCGGGGCCAACGTCCTGACTTTC. This encodes CASSFGPSGANVLTF.

There are many counts of this clonotype. The chain joins TRBV19 to TRBJ2-7, with D perhaps TRBD1 or TRBD2 (6 bases each). Germline V CDR1 and CDR2: LNHDA, SQIVND (reference sequence). Trimming removed 6 bases at V and 3 bases at J, with 15 bases between. This CDR3 is built from 14 residues. The CDR3 loop reads CASSNSGASYEQYF. CDR3 DNA: TGTGCCAGTAGCAACTCGGGGGCTAGCTACGAGCAGTACTTC. The full variable domain, in which reference TRBV19 and TRBJ2-7 provide the parts outside the CDR3, is DGGITQSPKYLFRKEGQNVTLSCEQNLNHDAMYWYRQDPGQGLRLIYYSQIVNDFQKGDIAEGYSVSREKKESFPLTVTSAQKNPTAFYLCASSNSGASYEQYFGPGTRLTVT.

This clonotype appeared a few times. The conserved phenylalanine or tryptophan is not found at the CDR3 terminus, so this likely reflects a read error. The chain employs TRBV7-9 and TRBJ1-1, with TRBD1 matching over 7 bases. With V trimmed by 5 bases and J by 4 bases, 4 bases remained unmatched. Germline V CDR1 and CDR2: SEHNR, FQNEAQ (reference sequence). This CDR3 contains 13 residues. The CDR3: CASSPTGATEAFL. Written as DNA, the CDR3 is TGTGCCAGCAGCCCAACAGGGGCCACTGAAGCTTTCCTT.

The chain has TRBV20-1 and TRBJ1-1; perhaps TRBD1 as D (6 bases). Germline CDR1 reads DFQATT; CDR2 reads SNEGSKA (reference sequence). This CDR3 is built from 12 residues. Trimming stripped 2 bases from V and 3 bases from J, with 7 bases between. CDR3 sequence (DNA): TGCAGTGCTAGAAACAGGGACACTGAAGCTTTCTTT. Translation gives CSARNRDTEAFF.

The chain employs TRBV28 and TRBJ1-5; maybe TRBD1 (6 bases). Between the trimmed V and J ends, which lost 4 bases and 3 bases, there was a span of 16 bases. The CDR3 loop spans 16 amino acids. Germline CDR1 and CDR2: MDHEN and SYDVKM. CDR3 DNA sequence: TGTGCCAGCAGTTCCTTGATCCGGACAGACAATCAGCCCCAGCATTTT. Its translation: CASSSLIRTDNQPQHF.

V and J are TRBV11-2 and TRBJ2-5, with D uncertain. CDR3 length: 16 amino acids. V gave up 1 base and J gave up 3 bases, with 15 bases separating them. CDR1 and CDR2 from the germline V gene are SGHAT and FQNNGV. The CDR3 DNA sequence: TGTGCCAGCAGCTTAGGCTTTGCGACGGACGAAGAGACCCAGTACTTC. This encodes CASSLGFATDEETQYF.

This clonotype was picked up a small number of times. V gene TRBV5-4 combines with J gene TRBJ1-1, with D possibly TRBD1 on 5 matching bases. The V end lost 2 bases, the J end lost 5 bases, and 10 bases lay between the germline ends. Germline V gives CDR1 SGHNT, CDR2 YYREEE (reference sequence). The CDR3 contains 13 residues. The CDR3 loop reads CASSFWGWTEAFF. In nucleotides, the CDR3 is TGTGCCAGCAGCTTCTGGGGCTGGACTGAAGCTTTCTTT. The full variable domain, its missing parts supplied by reference TRBV5-4 and TRBJ1-1, is ETGVTQSPTHLIKTRGQQVTLRCSSQSGHNTVSWYQQALGQGPQFIFQYYREEENGRGNFPPRFSGLQFPNYSSELNVNALELDDSALYLCASSFWGWTEAFFGQGTRLTVV.

In this sample, this clonotype turned up many times. V and J are TRBV4-3 and TRBJ2-5; tentatively, D is TRBD1 (5 bases). The CDR3 has 15 residues. The V gene lost 0 bases and the J gene lost 6 bases, with 14 bases spanning the gap. Germline CDR1 reads LGHNA; CDR2 reads YSLEER. CDR3 DNA sequence: TGCGCCAGCAGCCAAGATTACGACTCAGGGCAGACCCAGTACTTC. Encoded protein: CASSQDYDSGQTQYF.

The table lists this clonotype with many counts. This chain connects TRBV6-6 to TRBJ2-7; unclear D gene. The ends were cut back, 8 bases at V and 6 bases at J, with 11 bases in the middle. CDR3 length equals 11 residues. CDR1 MNHNY and CDR2 SVGAGI come from the germline V gene (reference sequence). CDR3 sequence (DNA): TGTGCCAGCGGGGATCGGAGCGAGCAGTACTTC. It translates to CASGDRSEQYF.

The rearrangement links TRBV15 to TRBJ1-5, with a possible D match to TRBD1 (6 bases). Germline lookup yields CDR1 LNHNV and CDR2 YYDKDF (reference sequence). This CDR3 comprises 16 residues. V was trimmed by 1 base and J by 3 bases, leaving 13 bases between them. The CDR3 loop reads CATSRAWTEYNQPQHF. For the CDR3, the DNA is TGTGCCACCAGCAGAGCTTGGACAGAGTACAATCAGCCCCAGCATTTT. Complete variable domain (other parts from reference TRBV15 and TRBJ1-5): DAMVIQNPRYQVTQFGKPVTLSCSQTLNHNVMYWYQQKSSQAPKLLFHYYDKDFNNEADTPDNFQSRRPNTSFCFLDIRSPGLGDTAMYLCATSRAWTEYNQPQHFGDGTRLSIL.

This clonotype was counted ten times or more. The chain links TRBV20-1 to TRBJ2-3; D call uncertain. Germline-derived CDR1 and CDR2 are DFQATT and SNEGSKA (reference sequence). V was clipped by 1 base and J by 1 base, with 18 bases between them. This CDR3 is 17 amino acids long. CDR3 residues: CSARATAEWTRTDTQYF. The CDR3 DNA follows: TGCAGTGCTAGAGCTACCGCGGAGTGGACCCGCACAGATACGCAGTATTTT.

This clonotype occurred many times. The gene calls are TRBV28 and TRBJ1-2, with D tentatively TRBD1 (6 bases). CDR1 and CDR2 from the germline V gene are MDHEN and SYDVKM. Between the trimmed V and J ends, which lost 11 bases and 3 bases, there was a span of 16 bases. The CDR3 loop spans 13 amino acids. The CDR3 protein is CAGGGPPDYGYTF. In nucleotides, the CDR3 is TGTGCCGGAGGGGGGCCCCCCGACTATGGCTACACCTTC.

This clonotype was observed a few times. The chain links TRBV6-6 to TRBJ1-2; a weak D match, TRBD1 (6 bases). Germline loops: CDR1 MNHNY, CDR2 SVGAGI (reference sequence). Trimming took 2 bases from V and 0 from J, leaving 13 bases between them. This CDR3 is built from 16 residues. The CDR3, as DNA: TGTGCCAGCAGTTACCCAGGGGCAGCCACTAACTATGGCTACACCTTC. It codes for CASSYPGAATNYGYTF.

This clonotype appeared a few times. The chain has TRBV29-1 and TRBJ2-5; 9 bases fit TRBD2. Trimming cost V 4 bases and J 4 bases; bases outside gene matches: 7. From germline, CDR1 is SQVTM and CDR2 ANQGSEA. This CDR3 contains 14 residues. CDR3 DNA: TGCAGCGTTGTAGGCGGGAGGGAGGGAGAGACCCAGTACTTC. This translates into CSVVGGREGETQYF. Complete variable domain (other parts from reference TRBV29-1 and TRBJ2-5): SAVISQKPSRDICQRGTSLTIQCQVDSQVTMMFWYRQQPGQSLTLIATANQGSEATYESGFVIDKFPISRPNLTFSTLTVSNMSPEDSSIYLCSVVGGREGETQYFGPGTRLLVL.

There are a few counts of this clonotype. The chain carries TRBV27 and TRBJ1-5, with 10 bases matching TRBD1. This CDR3 region has 18 residues. Germline trimming cut 5 bases from V and 0 bases from J; bases unmatched to any gene: 10. Germline-derived CDR1 and CDR2 are MNHEY and SMNVEV (reference sequence). CDR3 loop: CASSQTGTGEISNQPQHF. The DNA for the CDR3 is TGTGCCAGCAGTCAGACCGGGACAGGGGAGATTAGCAATCAGCCCCAGCATTTT.

A note on this clonotype: A read error may explain this, as a much larger clone is one base away. The V and J genes are TRBV6-1 and TRBJ1-4; 7 nucleotides match TRBD1. CDR3 length: 18 residues. CDR1 and CDR2 (germline): MNHNS, SASEGT. The chain's CDR3 is CASLDPKTGIRTNEKLVF. CDR3 DNA sequence: TGTGCCAGCCTCGACCCCAAGACAGGGATTCGTACTAATGAAAAACTGGTTTTT.

CDR3 nucleotide sequence: TGCGCCAGCAGCCAAGATTTAGCTTACCAAGAGACCCAGTACTTC. It translates to CASSQDLAYQETQYF. The V and J genes are TRBV4-3 and TRBJ2-5; D not certain. CDR1 is LGHNA and CDR2 is YSLEER in the germline V gene. Trimming pared 0 bases from V and 0 bases from J, leaving 8 bases between. The CDR3 loop spans 15 amino acids.

Comments on this clonotype: Given a much more abundant clone one base away, this may be a read error. The J gene is TRBJ1-4, the V gene TRBV12-3 or TRBV12-4; D ambiguous. The CDR3 sequence is 15 residues long. The CDR3 here is CASSYSSSREERLFF. CDR3 DNA: TGTGCCAGCAGTTATAGCTCGTCACGGGAGGAAAGACTGTTTTTT.

In regard to this clonotype: Sequence at one end of the junction differs from germline and may be a read error. The CDR3 loop reads CAGSLEWPGNYEQYF. The DNA for the CDR3 is TGCGCCGGCAGCCTCGAGTGGCCGGGGAACTACGAGCAGTACTTC. The rearrangement uses TRBV4-1 and TRBJ2-7; D is possibly TRBD2 (5 bases). Germline values: CDR1 MGHRA, CDR2 YSYEKL. The CDR3 covers 15 residues.

The sample holds many counts of this clonotype. The chain uses TRBV5-4 and TRBJ2-7, with TRBD1 identical over 7 bases. With V trimmed by 3 bases and J by 7 bases, 16 bases remained unmatched. The CDR3 totals 16 residues. CDR1 is SGHNT and CDR2 is YYREEE in the germline V gene (reference sequence). In DNA form, the CDR3 reads TGTGCCAGCAGCTCTGCTATCGGACAGGTATTTGGGGAGCAGTACTTC. Translating it yields CASSSAIGQVFGEQYF.

This clonotype was observed a handful of times. CDR3 in DNA: TGTGCCAGCAGCGCCATCGACGGCTACGAGCAGTACTTC. Its translation: CASSAIDGYEQYF. The chain uses TRBV7-2 and TRBJ2-7; D call uncertain. There are 13 residues in the CDR3. Germline CDR1 is SGHTA and CDR2 is FQGNSA. With 5 bases removed from V and 3 bases from J, the gap between germline ends came to 11 bases.

In its sample, this clonotype was seen many times. This chain joins TRBV14 and TRBJ2-3, with D perhaps matching TRBD2 (5 bases). Deletions cut 0 bases from V and 2 bases from J, with 12 bases between. The CDR3 totals 16 residues. Germline CDR1 is SGHDN and CDR2 is FVKESK. This chain's CDR3 is CASSQDTEDYTDTQYF. The CDR3 bases are TGTGCCAGCAGCCAAGATACGGAGGATTACACAGATACGCAGTATTTT.

Ten or more counts support this clonotype. V gene TRBV4-3 combines with J gene TRBJ2-1; no clear D gene. The CDR3 contains 13 residues. In germline, CDR1 is LGHNA, CDR2 YSLEER. V was clipped by 4 bases and J by 10 bases, with 14 bases between them. CDR3 nucleotide sequence: TGCGCCAGCAGCCCTGGGCCCGGCGGCGAGCAGTTCTTC. It translates to CASSPGPGGEQFF.

This clonotype was recorded at least ten times. The rearrangement joins TRBV4-1 to TRBJ1-1, with 7 bases matching TRBD1. The ends lost 4 bases at V and 8 bases at J; junction bases unmatched: 7. Germline V lookup: CDR1 MGHRA, CDR2 YSYEKL. The CDR3 runs to 13 residues. CDR3 nucleotides: TGCGCCAGCAGCCCTCTGGAGACAGGGGAAGCTTTCTTT. As protein: CASSPLETGEAFF.

This clonotype was observed at least ten times. This rearrangement joins TRBV7-3 to TRBJ2-1; the D gene is possibly TRBD2 (6 bases). This CDR3 is built from 15 residues. V was clipped by 6 bases and J by 0 bases, with 12 bases between them. Per germline, CDR1 SGHTA and CDR2 FQGTGA. CDR3 protein: CASSLLASSYNEQFF. The CDR3 bases are TGTGCCAGCAGTTTGCTAGCGAGCTCCTACAATGAGCAGTTCTTC.

This clonotype was recorded at least ten times. The V call is TRBV4-3, the J call TRBJ2-3, with D perhaps matching TRBD2 (5 bases). Germline V gives CDR1 LGHNA, CDR2 YSLEER. Trimming cost V 0 bases and J 2 bases, with 12 bases left between them. CDR3 length equals 16 residues. DNA of the CDR3: TGCGCCAGCAGCCAAGACCCCGCGGGCCTCACAGATACGCAGTATTTT. This translates into CASSQDPAGLTDTQYF.

The V call is TRBV19, the J call TRBJ2-3; D remains ambiguous. Trimming pared 7 bases from V and 4 bases from J, leaving 12 bases between. Germline V gives CDR1 LNHDA, CDR2 SQIVND (reference sequence). The CDR3 consists of 13 residues. CDR3 nucleotides: TGTGCCAGTACCCCTTCGGTGGCAGATACGCAGTATTTT. It translates to CASTPSVADTQYF.

The V call is TRBV9, the J call TRBJ2-7; perhaps D is TRBD1 or TRBD2 (5 bases each). The CDR3 is made up of 14 amino acids. The germline gives CDR1 SGDLS, CDR2 YYNGEE. With 0 bases removed from V and 2 bases from J, the gap between germline ends came to 9 bases. CDR3 nucleotides: TGTGCCAGCAGCGTAGGAGGGGATACCTACGAGCAGTACTTC. Residues: CASSVGGDTYEQYF. The whole variable domain, filled in from reference TRBV9 and TRBJ2-7, reads DSGVTQTPKHLITATGQRVTLRCSPRSGDLSVYWYQQSLDQGLQFLIQYYNGEERAKGNILERFSAQQFPDLHSELNLSSLELGDSALYFCASSVGGDTYEQYFGPGTRLTVT.

This clonotype was seen repeatedly, ten times or more. CDR3 in amino acids: CASRTTPYEQYF. CDR3 nucleotides: TGTGCCAGCAGGACTACCCCCTACGAGCAGTACTTC. V is TRBV7-2 and J is TRBJ2-7; perhaps TRBD2 as D (5 bases). CDR1 is SGHTA and CDR2 is FQGNSA in the germline V gene. Deletions cut 6 bases from V and 2 bases from J, with 8 bases between. This CDR3 is built from 12 residues.